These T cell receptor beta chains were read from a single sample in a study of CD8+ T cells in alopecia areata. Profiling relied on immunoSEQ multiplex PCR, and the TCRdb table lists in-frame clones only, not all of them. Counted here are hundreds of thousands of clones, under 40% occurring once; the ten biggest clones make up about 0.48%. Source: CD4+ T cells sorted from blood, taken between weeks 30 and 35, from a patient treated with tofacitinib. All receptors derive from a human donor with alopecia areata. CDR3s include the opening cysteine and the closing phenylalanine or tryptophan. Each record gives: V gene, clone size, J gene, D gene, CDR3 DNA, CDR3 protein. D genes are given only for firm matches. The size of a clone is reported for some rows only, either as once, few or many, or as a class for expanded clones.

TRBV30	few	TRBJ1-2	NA	TGTGCCTGGAGCCTTGGCATAAACTATGGCTACACCTTC	CAWSLGINYGYTF
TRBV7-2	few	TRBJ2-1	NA	TGTGCCAGCAGCTCCAGGGGCTCCTACAATGAGCAGTTCTTC	CASSSRGSYNEQFF
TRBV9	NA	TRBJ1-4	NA	TGTGCCAGCAGCGTAGGTTCAGGGGCATTCGGGGAAAAACTGTTTTTT	CASSVGSGAFGEKLFF
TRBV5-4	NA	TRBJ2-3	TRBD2	TGTGCCAGCAGCTTGAATTTAGCGGGGAACACAGATACGCAGTATTTT	CASSLNLAGNTDTQYF
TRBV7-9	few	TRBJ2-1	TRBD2	TGTGCCAGCAGCTCCGAGACTAGCGGGTACAATGAGCAGTTCTTC	CASSSETSGYNEQFF
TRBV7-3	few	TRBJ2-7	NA	TGTGCCAGCAGCTCCGCACTCGGGCAGCAGTACTTC	CASSSALGQQYF
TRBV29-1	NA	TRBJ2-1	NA	TGCAGCGTTGTTTCCCCACCACAGCCATGGGTGCAGTTCTTC	CSVVSPPQPWVQFF
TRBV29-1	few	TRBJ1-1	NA	TGCAGCGTTGACAGGGGTGGGAACACTGAAGCTTTCTTT	CSVDRGGNTEAFF
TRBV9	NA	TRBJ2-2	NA	TGTGCCAGCAGCGTAGCCCAGACCGGGGAGCTGTTTTTT	CASSVAQTGELFF
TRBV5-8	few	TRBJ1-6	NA	TGTGCCAGCATGCCCCGGTACTCGAGCTCCTATAATTCACCCCTCCACTTT	CASMPRYSSSYNSPLHF
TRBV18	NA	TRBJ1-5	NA	TGTGCCAGCTCACCAGACTCCTCTCAGCCCCAGCATTTT	CASSPDSSQPQHF
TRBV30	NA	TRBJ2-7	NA	TGTGCCTGGAGTCCTCCGGGTGGCGAGCAGTACTTC	CAWSPPGGEQYF
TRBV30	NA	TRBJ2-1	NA	TGTGCCTGGACCTTGGGGCCGGGGCGGGATGAGCAGTTCTTC	CAWTLGPGRDEQFF
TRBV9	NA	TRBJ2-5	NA	TGTGCCAGCAGCGTAGGAGAAGGGACCCAGTACTTC	CASSVGEGTQYF
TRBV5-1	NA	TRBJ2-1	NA	TGCGCCAGCAGCTTGGGAGGAATCTACAATGAGCAGTTCTTC	CASSLGGIYNEQFF
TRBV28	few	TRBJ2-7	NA	TGTGCCAGCAGCCAACAGCCCTACGAGCAGTACTTC	CASSQQPYEQYF